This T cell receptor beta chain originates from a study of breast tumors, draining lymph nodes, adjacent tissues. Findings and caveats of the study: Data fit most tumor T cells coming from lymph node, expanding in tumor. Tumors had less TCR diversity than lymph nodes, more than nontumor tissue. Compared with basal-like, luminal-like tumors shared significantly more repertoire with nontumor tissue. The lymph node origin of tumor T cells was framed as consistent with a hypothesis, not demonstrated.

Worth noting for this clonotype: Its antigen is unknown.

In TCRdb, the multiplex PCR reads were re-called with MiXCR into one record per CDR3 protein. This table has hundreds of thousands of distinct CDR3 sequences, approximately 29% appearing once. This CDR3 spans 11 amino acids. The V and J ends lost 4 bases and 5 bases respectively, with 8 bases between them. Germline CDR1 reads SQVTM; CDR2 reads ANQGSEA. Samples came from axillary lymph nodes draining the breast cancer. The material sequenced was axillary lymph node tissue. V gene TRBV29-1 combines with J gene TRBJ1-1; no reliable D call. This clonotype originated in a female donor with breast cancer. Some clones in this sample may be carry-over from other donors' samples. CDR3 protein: CSVAPLTEAFF. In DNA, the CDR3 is TGCAGCGTTGCTCCCCTAACTGAAGCTTTCTTT.